Following are 26 T cell receptor beta chains from one sample sequenced in a study of cytomegalovirus exposure and HLA in healthy donors. It was with 60 Vbeta and 13 Jbeta primers that the PCR ran. Sequencing used immunoSEQ multiplex PCR; TCRdb keeps in-frame clones, though not all of them. This sample has fewer than 350,000 clones, with 80% to 90% found just once. What was sequenced was PBMCs. The receptors were gathered from a woman aged 18-29 years in good health and CMV-seronegative.

This clone was observed a few times. The V and J genes are TRBV7-9 and TRBJ1-1; TRBD1 matches at 10 bases. The germline gives CDR1 SEHNR, CDR2 FQNEAQ (reference sequence). With V trimmed by 5 bases and J by 2 bases, 5 bases remained unmatched. This CDR3 region has 15 residues. The chain's CDR3 is CASSRQGAGNTEAFF. The CDR3 coding sequence is TGTGCCAGCAGCAGACAGGGGGCGGGTAACACTGAAGCTTTCTTT.

The chain recombines TRBV18 with TRBJ2-7; 11 bases map to TRBD1. The CDR3 is made up of 13 amino acids. V was clipped by 5 bases and J by 5 bases; unmatched bases: 2. Germline V lookup: CDR1 KGHSH, CDR2 LQKENI. The CDR3 is CASSRGQGDEQYF. The DNA for the CDR3 is TGTGCCAGCTCAAGGGGACAGGGGGACGAGCAGTACTTC.

In its sample, this clone was seen once. The V call is TRBV7-9, the J call TRBJ2-7; D unclear. The CDR3 loop spans 13 amino acids. Deletions cut 2 bases from V and 3 bases from J, with 8 bases between. CDR1 and CDR2 from the germline V gene are SEHNR and FQNEAQ (reference sequence). The CDR3 is CASSLRLNYEQYF. As DNA, the CDR3 is TGTGCCAGCAGCTTAAGACTTAACTACGAGCAGTACTTC.

This clone was detected only a few times. The CDR3 sequence: CASSWYLAGESTDTQYF. CDR3 sequence (DNA): TGCGCCAGCAGCTGGTACCTAGCGGGGGAGAGCACAGATACGCAGTATTTT. The V and J genes are TRBV5-1 and TRBJ2-3; 10 bases line up with TRBD2. The V segment lost 3 bases and the J segment 0 bases; nucleotides outside the gene matches: 7. Germline V gene lookup returns CDR1 SGHRS and CDR2 YFSETQ. The CDR3 covers 17 residues. Based on the CDR3 plus reference TRBV5-1 and TRBJ2-3, the full variable domain is KAGVTQTPRYLIKTRGQQVTLSCSPISGHRSVSWYQQTPGQGLQFLFEYFSETQRNKGNFPGRFSGRQFSNSRSEMNVSTLELGDSALYLCASSWYLAGESTDTQYFGPGTRLTVL.

V usage is TRBV4-1 and J usage is TRBJ2-1; tentative D call: TRBD2 (5 bases). The CDR3 length is 15 residues. Germline CDR1 and CDR2: MGHRA and YSYEKL. Trimming removed 2 bases from V and 8 bases from J, with 16 bases in between. CDR3 sequence reads: CASSQMGVSGDEQFF. The CDR3 DNA follows: TGCGCCAGCAGCCAAATGGGAGTTTCTGGGGATGAGCAGTTCTTC.

This chain joins TRBV7-2 and TRBJ2-3; D perhaps matches TRBD1 (6 bases). The germline V gene has CDR1 SGHTA and CDR2 FQGNSA. V was clipped by 3 bases and J by 5 bases, with 12 bases between them. This CDR3 has 14 residues. The CDR3 spells CASSFISQGDTQYF. CDR3 in DNA: TGTGCCAGCAGCTTCATTTCACAGGGAGATACGCAGTATTTT.

CDR3 in DNA: TGTGCCAGCAGCAAAGCCCGCCCTACTCCACAGGGACCTGGATCTAACTATGGCTACACCTTC. This gives the protein CASSKARPTPQGPGSNYGYTF. The chain has TRBV21-1 and TRBJ1-2; TRBD1, the table's D call, lacks a check against the DNA. TRBV21-1 is a pseudogene segment. The CDR3 has 21 amino acids.

The chain uses TRBV12-5 and TRBJ2-2; D might be TRBD2 (7 bases). The CDR3 length is 18 residues. V was shortened by 6 bases and J by 4 bases, with 24 bases between the two germline ends. The germline CDR1 and CDR2 sequences are LGHNT and FRNRAP. The DNA of the CDR3 is TGTGCTAGTGGCCTACGCCATCGGGGGGCGGAAAGCACCGGGGAGCTGTTTTTT. It is translated as CASGLRHRGAESTGELFF.

This rearrangement joins TRBV10-3 to TRBJ2-2; D possibly corresponds to TRBD2 (6 bases). Trimming took off 4 bases at V and 6 bases at J, with 9 bases between the two ends. The germline CDR1 and CDR2 sequences are ENHRY and SYGVKD. CDR3 length equals 13 residues. The CDR3 region is CAISVGGSGELFF. The CDR3 DNA reads TGTGCCATCAGTGTGGGAGGTTCCGGGGAGCTGTTTTTT.

The chain uses TRBV2 and TRBJ1-1, with 10 bases matching TRBD1. The CDR3 length is 15 residues. With V trimmed by 4 bases and J by 1 base, 3 bases remained unmatched. Germline V gives CDR1 SNHLY, CDR2 FYNNEI. The CDR3 region has the DNA TGTGCCAGCAGTGGACAGGGGGCCGGGAACACTGAAGCTTTCTTT. This translates into CASSGQGAGNTEAFF.

The chain employs TRBV5-1 and TRBJ1-4, with 12 positions matching TRBD1. Per germline, CDR1 SGHRS and CDR2 YFSETQ. The CDR3 sequence is 14 residues long. With V trimmed by 7 bases and J by 7 bases, 5 bases remained unmatched. The DNA of the CDR3 is TGCGCCAGCGGGACAGGGGGCGACTTTGAAAAACTGTTTTTT. As protein: CASGTGGDFEKLFF. The full variable domain, completed using reference TRBV5-1 and TRBJ1-4, is KAGVTQTPRYLIKTRGQQVTLSCSPISGHRSVSWYQQTPGQGLQFLFEYFSETQRNKGNFPGRFSGRQFSNSRSEMNVSTLELGDSALYLCASGTGGDFEKLFFGSGTQLSVL.

The chain recombines TRBV7-2 with TRBJ1-5, with D unclear. This CDR3 contains 15 residues. Trimming shortened V by 3 bases and J by 0 bases, and 9 bases separated the two germline ends. From germline, CDR1 is SGHTA and CDR2 FQGNSA. The CDR3 is CASSFAHYSNQPQHF. The CDR3 DNA follows: TGTGCCAGCAGCTTCGCCCACTATAGCAATCAGCCCCAGCATTTT.

This chain joins TRBV18 and TRBJ1-1, with TRBD1 as a possible D gene (6 bases). Germline V gene sequence: CDR1 KGHSH, CDR2 LQKENI. The CDR3 is 17 residues long. Trimming took 2 bases from V and 2 from J, leaving 18 bases between them. CDR3 coding DNA: TGTGCCAGCTCACCAAGTTCCGGGGGGCAGGCCAACACTGAAGCTTTCTTT. This codes for CASSPSSGGQANTEAFF.

This chain links TRBV19 with TRBJ1-2; D unclear. The CDR3 is 11 residues long. Germline loops: CDR1 LNHDA, CDR2 SQIVND (reference sequence). The V end was cut by 11 bases, the J end by 3 bases, with 10 bases between. The CDR3 reads CASSMDYGYTF. The CDR3 DNA follows: TGTGCCTCCAGTATGGACTATGGCTACACCTTC. Variable domain in full (rest from reference TRBV19 and TRBJ1-2): DGGITQSPKYLFRKEGQNVTLSCEQNLNHDAMYWYRQDPGQGLRLIYYSQIVNDFQKGDIAEGYSVSREKKESFPLTVTSAQKNPTAFYLCASSMDYGYTFGSGTRLTVV.

This clone has just a few counts. This CDR3 is also generated by other DNA sequences in the sample. V is TRBV5-1 and J is TRBJ1-4, with TRBD1 matching 10 bases. Germline CDR1 and CDR2: SGHRS and YFSETQ. The length of the CDR3 is 14 residues. Losses at the gene ends were 4 bases for V and 5 bases for J; bases not matched to a gene: 2. The CDR3 protein is CASSPGQGNEKLFF. The CDR3 DNA reads as TGCGCCAGCAGCCCGGGACAGGGGAATGAAAAACTGTTTTTT. The variable domain in full, completed from reference TRBV5-1 and TRBJ1-4, reads KAGVTQTPRYLIKTRGQQVTLSCSPISGHRSVSWYQQTPGQGLQFLFEYFSETQRNKGNFPGRFSGRQFSNSRSEMNVSTLELGDSALYLCASSPGQGNEKLFFGSGTQLSVL.

This chain connects TRBV5-1 to TRBJ2-3; 11 positions agree with TRBD2. The CDR3 sequence is 15 residues long. Trimming took 2 bases from V and 5 from J; bases not matched to a gene: 4. Germline CDR1 is SGHRS and CDR2 is YFSETQ. In DNA form, the CDR3 reads TGCGCCAGCAGCTTAAGACTAGCGGGACAAGATACGCAGTATTTT. This gives the protein CASSLRLAGQDTQYF.

The V and J genes are TRBV13 and TRBJ2-5; the match to TRBD2 covers 15 bases. There are 17 residues in the CDR3. Germline values: CDR1 PRHDT, CDR2 FYEKMQ (reference sequence). J was trimmed by 4 bases and V by 5 bases; bases with no gene match: 8. Here the CDR3 DNA reads TGTGCCAGCAGCGGGACTAGCGGGGGGTTTCTCGGAGAGACCCAGTACTTC. This codes for CASSGTSGGFLGETQYF.

This clone was counted a few times. The chain uses TRBV6-5 and TRBJ1-4; 9 bases are shared with TRBD1. The germline V gene encodes CDR1 MNHEY and CDR2 SVGAGI. CDR3 size: 15 residues. Losses at the gene ends were 5 bases for V and 6 bases for J; bases not matched to a gene: 7. CDR3: CASSTDRGIDEKLFF. The CDR3 nucleotides are TGTGCCAGCAGTACGGACAGGGGAATTGATGAAAAACTGTTTTTT.

The chain carries TRBV5-1 and TRBJ1-4; 10 bases are a match to TRBD1. CDR1 and CDR2 from the germline V gene are SGHRS and YFSETQ. The CDR3 loop spans 15 amino acids. The V and J ends lost 3 bases and 8 bases, in that order; junction bases with no gene match: 7. The CDR3 DNA sequence: TGCGCCAGCAGCTCGACAGGGGGCGCTGAAGAAAAACTGTTTTTT. The encoded protein is CASSSTGGAEEKLFF.

V usage is TRBV7-7 and J usage is TRBJ2-2; a possible D gene is TRBD2 (6 bases). The CDR3 contains 14 residues. Germline CDR1 reads SSHAT; CDR2 reads FNYEAQ (reference sequence). V lost 5 bases and J lost 5, with 12 bases in between. The CDR3 sequence: CASSPSGETGELFF. CDR3 DNA: TGTGCCAGCAGCCCCTCGGGGGAGACCGGGGAGCTGTTTTTT.

The chain carries TRBV15 and TRBJ1-5; TRBD1 aligns across 7 bases. CDR3 length: 14 residues. Germline V lookup: CDR1 LNHNV, CDR2 YYDKDF (reference sequence). With 3 bases clipped from V and 6 bases from J, the junction kept 5 bases outside the gene matches. DNA of the CDR3: TGTGCCACCAGCAGGAGACAGGGAAGTCAGCCCCAGCATTTT. This codes for CATSRRQGSQPQHF.

As DNA, the CDR3 is TGTGCCATCAGCCGGGACAGAGCCTCTGGGGCCAACGTCCTGACTTTC. Translation: CAISRDRASGANVLTF. This chain uses TRBV10-3 with TRBJ2-6; 7 bases match TRBD1. Germline trimming cut 6 bases from V and 0 bases from J; bases unmatched to any gene: 5. CDR1 and CDR2 from the germline V gene are ENHRY and SYGVKD. This CDR3 region has 16 residues.

V gene TRBV28 combines with J gene TRBJ1-2; TRBD1 aligns across 8 bases. This CDR3 is 14 amino acids long. CDR1 is MDHEN, CDR2 SYDVKM, per germline. V trimming: 2 bases; J trimming: 3 bases; junction bases outside the gene matches: 2. This CDR3 reads CASSLDRGDYGYTF. The CDR3 region has the DNA TGTGCCAGCAGTTTAGACAGGGGTGACTATGGCTACACCTTC.

This chain uses TRBV30 with TRBJ1-2, with TRBD1 identical over 10 bases. The CDR3 has 18 residues. Germline V gives CDR1 GTSNPN, CDR2 SVGIG (reference sequence). The V and J ends lost 3 bases and 4 bases, in that order; junction bases with no gene match: 17. This chain's CDR3 is CAWSEPPGQGPARYGYTF. The CDR3 DNA reads TGTGCCTGGAGCGAACCCCCGGGACAGGGGCCCGCTCGCTATGGCTACACCTTC.

In the case of this clone: The same CDR3 can be traced to other DNA sequences in this sample. V gene TRBV6-1 combines with J gene TRBJ1-1; tentatively, D is TRBD1 (5 bases). The germline V gene encodes CDR1 MNHNS and CDR2 SASEGT. The CDR3 length is 14 residues. V was trimmed by 10 bases and J by 0 bases, leaving 15 bases between them. The CDR3 reads CATGWGGMNTEAFF. The DNA of the CDR3 is TGTGCCACAGGGTGGGGGGGGATGAACACTGAAGCTTTCTTT.

J is TRBJ2-1 and V is TRBV27, with 16 bases lining up with TRBD2. Germline V gene data show CDR1 as MNHEY and CDR2 as SMNVEV (reference sequence). There are 16 residues in the CDR3. V trimming: 8 bases; J trimming: 14 bases; junction bases outside the gene matches: 15. The CDR3 is CASSMPGLAGGQVEFF. DNA for the CDR3: TGTGCCAGCTCCATGCCGGGACTAGCGGGGGGGCAGGTTGAGTTCTTC.